The 32 T cell receptor beta chains reported below all come from one sample, sequenced in a study of early T cells in non-severe SARS-CoV-2 infection. TCRdb independently ran MiXCR on the 5' RACE reads; one entry per CDR3 protein. Altogether 45,000 to 70,000 distinct CDR3 sequences are present, around 10% being singletons, with the ten largest covering about 10%. The specimen was whole blood. The receptors shown here come from an adult who was a healthcare worker with PCR-confirmed SARS-CoV-2 infection or an uninfected control (not recorded which).

This clonotype was recorded at least ten times. V and J are TRBV5-5 and TRBJ1-6, with D possibly being TRBD1 (5 bases). Between the trimmed V and J ends, which lost 0 bases and 9 bases, there was a span of 10 bases. The CDR3 is made up of 14 amino acids. Germline CDR1 reads SGHKS; CDR2 reads YYEKEE (reference sequence). CDR3 sequence reads: CASSLDVRGSPLHF. The CDR3 DNA is TGTGCCAGCAGCTTGGACGTTAGGGGTTCACCCCTCCACTTT.

The chain carries TRBV18 and TRBJ2-1; a weak D match, TRBD1 (6 bases). The CDR3 consists of 12 residues. Between the trimmed V and J ends, which lost 5 bases and 14 bases, there was a span of 16 bases. CDR1 is KGHSH, CDR2 LQKENI, per germline. The CDR3 is CASSTGHRQEFF. The CDR3 DNA sequence: TGTGCCAGCTCAACGGGACATAGGCAGGAGTTCTTC.

This clonotype was recorded many times. CDR3 protein: CASSSLGQGDNEQFF. CDR3 in DNA: TGTGCCAGCAGTTCCTTGGGACAGGGGGACAATGAGCAGTTCTTC. The J gene is TRBJ2-1, the V gene TRBV12-3 or TRBV12-4; TRBD1 aligns across 11 bases. The CDR3 extends over 15 amino acids. V lost 4 bases to trimming and J lost 5 bases; unmatched junction nucleotides: 4.

This clonotype showed up many times. The chain uses TRBV28 and TRBJ2-7; 8 bases match TRBD1. Germline values: CDR1 MDHEN, CDR2 SYDVKM. Trimming cost V 6 bases and J 2 bases; bases outside gene matches: 9. The CDR3 runs to 15 residues. CDR3 DNA: TGTGCCAGCAGACAAGACAGGGGTTACCCCTACGAGCAGTACTTC. Translating gives CASRQDRGYPYEQYF.

This clonotype was seen at least ten times. The V and J genes are TRBV7-3 and TRBJ1-2, with TRBD1 matching 8 bases. With V trimmed by 4 bases and J by 8 bases, 6 bases remained unmatched. CDR3 length: 13 residues. Germline CDR1 SGHTA, CDR2 FQGTGA. The CDR3 coding sequence is TGTGCCAGCAGCTCCGGGACAGGTTTCGGCTACACCTTC. It yields the protein CASSSGTGFGYTF.

The CDR3 loop is CARLTGYNQPQHF. The CDR3 bases are TGTGCCAGGCTGACAGGCTACAATCAGCCCCAGCATTTT. The chain uses TRBV6-6 and TRBJ1-5; tentatively, D is TRBD1 (6 bases). This CDR3 has 13 residues. Germline CDR1 is MNHNY and CDR2 is SVGAGI (reference sequence). The V end was cut by 9 bases, the J end by 3 bases, with 12 bases between.

This clonotype was counted a few times. The genes are TRBV7-2 and TRBJ2-1, with 7 positions matching TRBD1. Germline CDR1 SGHTA, CDR2 FQGNSA. The CDR3 is 15 amino acids. Trimming took 5 bases from V and 9 from J; bases not matched to a gene: 13. The CDR3 nucleotides are TGTGCCAGCAGCGCGGGTAGAACTGCAGGGGGTGAGCAGTTCTTC. It translates to CASSAGRTAGGEQFF.

This clonotype was counted only a few times. The chain combines TRBV7-9 with TRBJ1-1; D is possibly TRBD1 (5 bases). The CDR3 length is 13 residues. V gave up 5 bases and J gave up 5 bases, with 12 bases separating them. Germline V gene sequence: CDR1 SEHNR, CDR2 FQNEAQ (reference sequence). The CDR3 sequence: CASSGQGKTEAFF. The DNA for the CDR3 is TGTGCCAGCAGCGGGCAGGGAAAAACTGAAGCTTTCTTT.

This clonotype was found a few times. Relative to the germline gene, one junction end is altered; a read error may explain this. The V gene is TRBV7-7, the J gene TRBJ2-1, with TRBD2 as a possible D gene (6 bases). The CDR3 length is 13 residues. The germline CDR1 and CDR2 sequences are SSHAT and FNYEAQ (reference sequence). The CDR3 DNA is TGTGCTAGCAGCTTCGGGGGTTACAATGAGCAGTTCTTC. This sequence encodes CASSFGGYNEQFF.

This clonotype was recorded at least ten times. The chain carries TRBV29-1 and TRBJ2-1; 10 nucleotides align to TRBD1. V was clipped by 2 bases and J by 4 bases; unmatched bases: 5. Germline values: CDR1 SQVTM, CDR2 ANQGSEA. This CDR3 region has 15 residues. CDR3 sequence: CSVERRDRGYNEQFF. The CDR3 nucleotides are TGCAGCGTTGAACGCCGGGACAGGGGATACAATGAGCAGTTCTTC.

CDR3 nucleotide sequence: TGCAGTGCTAGTTCACTAGACTCCTACGAGCAGTACTTC. Its protein product is CSASSLDSYEQYF. The gene calls are TRBV20-1 and TRBJ2-7, with D perhaps matching TRBD2 (5 bases). Trimming left V 3 bases short and J 0 bases short, with 9 bases between. The CDR3 is 13 residues long. Germline-derived CDR1 and CDR2 are DFQATT and SNEGSKA (reference sequence).

This clonotype occurred many times. V gene TRBV30 combines with J gene TRBJ1-1; tentative D call: TRBD1 (5 bases). The ends were cut back, 0 bases at V and 7 bases at J, with 12 bases in the middle. Germline values: CDR1 GTSNPN, CDR2 SVGIG (reference sequence). This CDR3 has 13 amino acids. CDR3 nucleotide sequence: TGTGCCTGGAGTGTAGGACACCAATATGAAGCTTTCTTT. This encodes CAWSVGHQYEAFF.

This rearrangement joins TRBV7-9 to TRBJ2-1; 7 nucleotides agree with TRBD2. V was pared by 1 base and J by 9 bases, with 3 bases of the junction left unmatched. This CDR3 comprises 13 residues. CDR1 is SEHNR and CDR2 is FQNEAQ in the germline V gene (reference sequence). CDR3 DNA: TGTGCCAGCAGCTTAGGGGAGGGTCTTGAGCAGTTCTTC. It codes for CASSLGEGLEQFF.

This clonotype was observed a handful of times. The genes are TRBV7-6 and TRBJ2-7; D gene unclear. The length of the CDR3 is 12 residues. Germline V gene sequence: CDR1 SGHVS, CDR2 FNYEAQ. Trimming cost V 0 bases and J 7 bases, with 7 bases left between them. CDR3 protein: CASSLALGEQYF. In nucleotides, the CDR3 is TGTGCCAGCAGCTTAGCTTTGGGGGAGCAGTACTTC.

The chain carries TRBV6-6 and TRBJ2-7; possible D gene TRBD1, 5 bases. CDR1 and CDR2 from the germline V gene are MNHNY and SVGAGI (reference sequence). This CDR3 comprises 17 residues. V was pared by 3 bases and J by 2 bases, with 20 bases between. CDR3 protein: CASSYPSGPGRPYEQYF. The CDR3 nucleotides read TGTGCCAGCAGTTATCCCTCGGGTCCAGGGCGACCCTACGAGCAGTACTTC.

This clonotype was seen only a few times. This sequence joins TRBV10-3 and TRBJ2-1, with 11 bases matching TRBD2. CDR3 length: 17 residues. Per germline, CDR1 ENHRY and CDR2 SYGVKD. Trimming removed 10 bases from V and 7 bases from J; junction bases left unmatched: 18. The CDR3 DNA reads as TGTGCCACTCTGCCCCCTTCTAGCGGGGGGAGTAAAAATGAGCAGTTCTTC. Translation: CATLPPSSGGSKNEQFF.

This clonotype was counted a few times. V is TRBV3-1 and J is TRBJ1-5; possible D gene TRBD1, 6 bases. Germline V gives CDR1 LGHDT, CDR2 YNNKEL (reference sequence). The V end lost 0 bases, the J end lost 6 bases, and 12 bases lay between the germline ends. This CDR3 comprises 15 residues. Here the CDR3 DNA reads TGTGCCAGCAGCCAAGATCTACAGGGATTTCAGCCCCAGCATTTT. Translated: CASSQDLQGFQPQHF.

This clonotype was detected once. The rearrangement links TRBV29-1 to TRBJ2-7; D is unresolved. Per the germline V gene, CDR1 is SQVTM and CDR2 is ANQGSEA. This CDR3 spans 13 amino acids. V shed 1 base and J shed 3 bases, with 10 bases lying between them. The CDR3 DNA is TGCAGCGTTGAAGGCATGGGTGGCTACGAGCAGTACTTC. Protein: CSVEGMGGYEQYF.

This clonotype turned up a few times. V gene TRBV12-3 or TRBV12-4 combines with J gene TRBJ2-7, with 7 nucleotides matching TRBD1. This CDR3 contains 14 residues. V gave up 7 bases and J gave up 1 base; unmatched junction bases: 7. The CDR3 DNA is TGTGCCAGCACAAGACAGGGTCTTTCCTACGAGCAGTACTTC. It codes for CASTRQGLSYEQYF.

The V gene is TRBV28, the J gene TRBJ2-7; 7 nucleotides align to TRBD2. Per the germline V gene, CDR1 is MDHEN and CDR2 is SYDVKM. J lost 2 bases, V lost 8 bases, and 9 bases had no gene match. The length of the CDR3 is 14 residues. CDR3: CASSHPGTTYEQYF. The CDR3 DNA reads TGTGCCAGCTCCCACCCCGGGACTACCTACGAGCAGTACTTC.

The chain joins TRBV6-5 to TRBJ1-4, with 8 bases lining up with TRBD1. In germline, CDR1 is MNHEY, CDR2 SVGAGI. Trimming removed 5 bases from V and 7 bases from J; junction bases left unmatched: 6. This CDR3 has 14 amino acids. DNA for the CDR3: TGTGCCAGCAGTCGACAGGGGTCGACTGAAAAACTGTTTTTT. Protein product: CASSRQGSTEKLFF.

This clonotype was counted at least ten times. V usage is TRBV5-4 and J usage is TRBJ2-4; TRBD2 aligns across 16 bases. V gave up 3 bases and J gave up 0 bases; unmatched junction bases: 12. Per germline, CDR1 SGHNT and CDR2 YYREEE (reference sequence). CDR3 size: 21 residues. The CDR3 DNA reads TGTGCCAGCAGCTACTACCCCGGGACTAGCGGGGGGGTCCTAGCCAAAAACATTCAGTACTTC. Translated, it gives CASSYYPGTSGGVLAKNIQYF.

The chain recombines TRBV7-9 with TRBJ2-3, with a tentative D call TRBD1 (6 bases). The CDR3 has 13 amino acids. The germline V gene has CDR1 SEHNR and CDR2 FQNEAQ (reference sequence). The V and J ends lost 3 bases and 6 bases respectively, with 10 bases between them. CDR3 region: CASSFRGSDTQYF. DNA for the CDR3: TGTGCCAGCAGCTTCAGGGGATCTGATACGCAGTATTTT.

This clonotype was recorded at least ten times. Written as DNA, the CDR3 is TGCGCCAGCAGCTCTACAATAGGAACAGCAGATACGCAGTATTTT. It is translated as CASSSTIGTADTQYF. V is TRBV5-1 and J is TRBJ2-3; D is undetermined. CDR1 is SGHRS, CDR2 YFSETQ, per germline. The CDR3 has 15 amino acids. V was shortened by 3 bases and J by 4 bases, with 15 bases between the two germline ends.

This clonotype was seen a handful of times. The chain has TRBV4-2 and TRBJ1-5, with TRBD1 identical over 7 bases. The CDR3 totals 15 residues. Germline V lookup: CDR1 LGHNA, CDR2 YNFKEQ. The J segment lost 7 bases and the V segment lost 3 bases, leaving 9 bases of the junction unmatched. The CDR3 bases are TGTGCCAGCAGCCAGACCGACAGGGCAGGGCAGCCCCAGCATTTT. Protein product: CASSQTDRAGQPQHF.

This clonotype occurred many times. The chain recombines TRBV5-6 with TRBJ1-5, with D unclear. V gave up 0 bases and J gave up 1 base, with 8 bases separating them. The CDR3 consists of 15 residues. The V gene's germline CDR1 is SGHDT and CDR2 YYEEEE. The CDR3 DNA is TGTGCCAGCAGCTTGGGAACCTTCAGCAATCAGCCCCAGCATTTT. It yields the protein CASSLGTFSNQPQHF.

This clonotype appeared many times. As DNA, the CDR3 is TGTGCCAGCAAGGGGACTAGCGGGTCGCAGACCCAGTACTTC. Translated, it gives CASKGTSGSQTQYF. This chain uses TRBV12-3 or TRBV12-4 with TRBJ2-5; 12 bases are a match to TRBD2. CDR3 size: 14 residues. V shed 7 bases and J 6 bases; nucleotides not matched to a gene: 6.

The J gene is TRBJ2-5, the V gene TRBV5-1, with TRBD1 as a possible D gene (6 bases). CDR3 length: 13 residues. V lost 2 bases and J 1 base, leaving 6 bases between the germline ends. CDR1 is SGHRS, CDR2 YFSETQ, per germline. This CDR3 is CASSLQGQETQYF. In DNA, the CDR3 is TGCGCCAGCAGCTTACAGGGCCAAGAGACCCAGTACTTC.

There are a few counts of this clonotype. V gene TRBV5-5 combines with J gene TRBJ1-4, with D unresolved. From germline, CDR1 is SGHKS and CDR2 YYEKEE (reference sequence). The CDR3 covers 16 residues. Trimming removed 1 base at V and 8 bases at J, with 18 bases between. Written as DNA, the CDR3 is TGTGCCAGCAGCTTGAACGGCGGGGTCTCGAACGAAAAACTGTTTTTT. This codes for CASSLNGGVSNEKLFF.

The chain joins TRBV11-3 to TRBJ2-3; D not resolved. The CDR3 totals 14 residues. Germline V gene data show CDR1 as SGHNT and CDR2 as YENEEA. The V and J ends lost 4 bases and 2 bases respectively, with 10 bases between them. The CDR3 loop is CASSSGGATDTQYF. The CDR3 DNA follows: TGTGCCAGCAGCTCGGGCGGAGCCACAGATACGCAGTATTTT.

The chain carries TRBV4-1 and TRBJ2-3, with TRBD2 identical over 8 bases. With V trimmed by 0 bases and J by 10 bases, 9 bases remained unmatched. CDR1 is MGHRA, CDR2 YSYEKL, per germline. The CDR3 length is 15 residues. The CDR3 DNA reads TGCGCCAGCAGCCAAGATTCCCAGCGGGGGCAGTCGCAGTATTTT. Residues: CASSQDSQRGQSQYF.

This clonotype was detected ten times or more. V is TRBV7-3 and J is TRBJ2-1; the D is unclear. The CDR3 consists of 15 residues. Germline V gene lookup returns CDR1 SGHTA and CDR2 FQGTGA. V lost 5 bases and J lost 0, with 11 bases in between. Here the CDR3 reads CASSPYMSSYNEQFF. CDR3 bases: TGTGCCAGCAGCCCTTACATGAGCTCCTACAATGAGCAGTTCTTC. Filled out from reference TRBV7-3 and TRBJ2-1, the complete variable domain reads GAGVSQTPSNKVTEKGKYVELRCDPISGHTALYWYRQSLGQGPEFLIYFQGTGAADDSGLPNDRFFAVRPEGSVSTLKIQRTERGDSAVYLCASSPYMSSYNEQFFGPGTRLTVL.